Sequencing of this T cell receptor (beta chain) was carried out in a study of memory CD4+ T cells and cytomegalovirus serostatus. Study results and caveats: CD4+ memory repertoires contained 67 of 164 reported CMV TCRbeta sequences. Suggested: most of the CMV-linked TCR signature lies in CD4+ memory cells.

Trimming left V 4 bases short and J 8 bases short, with 21 bases between. There are 15 residues in the CDR3. Germline loops: CDR1 SGDLS, CDR2 YYNGEE. Profiling relied on immunoSEQ multiplex PCR, and the TCRdb table lists in-frame clones only, not all of them. The data contain 55,000 or so clones, about 80% of them seen just once; the ten biggest clones take up 1.1% to 1.5%. Single viable CD3+CD4+CD8-CD45RO+ cells were sorted as the memory CD4+ T cells. The table lists this clone with a few counts. The antigen is undetermined. The clonotype comes from an adult in good health and CMV-seropositive. What was sequenced was memory CD4+ T cells from blood. The genes are TRBV9 and TRBJ1-2; no reliable D call. Here the CDR3 reads CASSTTHGPYGGYTF. CDR3 coding DNA: TGTGCCAGCAGCACGACCCATGGTCCCTACGGCGGCTACACCTTC.